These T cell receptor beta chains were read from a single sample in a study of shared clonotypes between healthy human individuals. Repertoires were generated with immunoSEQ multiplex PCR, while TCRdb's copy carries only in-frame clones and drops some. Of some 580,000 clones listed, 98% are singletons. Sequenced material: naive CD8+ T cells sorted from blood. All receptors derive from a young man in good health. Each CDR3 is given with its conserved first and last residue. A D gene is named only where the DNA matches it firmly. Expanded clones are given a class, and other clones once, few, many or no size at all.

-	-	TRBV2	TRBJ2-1	TGTGCCAGCAGTGATGGTAGGATCGGCTACAATGAGCAGTTCTTC	CASSDGRIGYNEQFF
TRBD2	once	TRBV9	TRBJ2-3	TGTGCCAGCAGCGTAAATAGCGGGAGTCCAGATACGCAGTATTTT	CASSVNSGSPDTQYF
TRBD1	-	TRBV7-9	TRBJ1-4	TGTGCCAGCAGCTTTGAGGGGACAGGGGGCGAAAAACTGTTTTTT	CASSFEGTGGEKLFF
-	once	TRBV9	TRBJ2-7	TGTGCCAGCAGCGCGGAGGACGACGAGCTATACTTC	CASSAEDDELYF
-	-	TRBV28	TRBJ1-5	TGTGCCAGCAGTAGCAGGGGCTACCAGCCCCAGCATTTT	CASSSRGYQPQHF
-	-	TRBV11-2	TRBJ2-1	TGTGCCAGCAGCTTAGATCCAGGGCCGCGTGGGAATGAGCAGTTCTTC	CASSLDPGPRGNEQFF
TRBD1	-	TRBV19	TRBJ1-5	TGTGCCAGTAGTTTCAGGGGGAGTCAGCCCCAGCATTTT	CASSFRGSQPQHF
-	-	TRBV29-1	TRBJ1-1	TGCAGCGTTGATCGCATGAACACTGAAGCTTTCTTT	CSVDRMNTEAFF
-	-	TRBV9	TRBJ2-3	TGTGCCAGCAGCGTCAGCAGGACAGATACGCAGTATTTT	CASSVSRTDTQYF
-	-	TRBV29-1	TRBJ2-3	TGCAGCGTTGAGGGTTACAGGGGACTGACTAGCACAGATACGCAGTATTTT	CSVEGYRGLTSTDTQYF
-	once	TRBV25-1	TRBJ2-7	TGTGCCAGCAGTGAAGTGGGGATGGGGGAGCACTACGAGCAGTACTTC	CASSEVGMGEHYEQYF
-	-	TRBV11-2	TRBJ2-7	TGTGCCAGCAGCTCCCGGGACAAGACCTACGAGCAGTACTTC	CASSSRDKTYEQYF
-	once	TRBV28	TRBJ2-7	TGTGCCAGCAGTTGGGACGGTGACTACGAGCAGTACTTC	CASSWDGDYEQYF
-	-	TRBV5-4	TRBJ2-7	TGTGCCAGCAGCTTGATTGGGGCCTACGAGCAGTACTTC	CASSLIGAYEQYF
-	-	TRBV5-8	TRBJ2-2	TGTGCCAGCAGCGAGACCAAGGCGAACACCGGGGAGCTGTTTTTT	CASSETKANTGELFF
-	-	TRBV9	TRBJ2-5	TGTGCCAGCAGCAACTCCCAAGAGACCCAGTACTTC	CASSNSQETQYF
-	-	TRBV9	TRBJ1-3	TGTGCCAGCAGCGTAGGTGGACTCCTGGGGTCTGGAAACACCATATATTTT	CASSVGGLLGSGNTIYF
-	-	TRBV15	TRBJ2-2	TGTGCCACCAGCCCGTCTACCCCCGGGGAGCTGTTTTTT	CATSPSTPGELFF
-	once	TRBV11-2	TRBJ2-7	TGTGCCAGCAGCGTCGGGCTCTACGAGCAGTACTTC	CASSVGLYEQYF
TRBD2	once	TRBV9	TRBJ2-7	TGTGCCAGCAGCGTCGGGACTAGGAGTTACGAGCAGTACTTC	CASSVGTRSYEQYF
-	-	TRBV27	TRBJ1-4	TGTGCCAGCAGTTTACAGGGAAGTGAAAAACTGTTTTTT	CASSLQGSEKLFF
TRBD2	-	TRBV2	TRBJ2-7	TGTGCCAGCAGTGGGGGGACTAGCGGGAGGGACGTCTACGAGCAGTACTTC	CASSGGTSGRDVYEQYF